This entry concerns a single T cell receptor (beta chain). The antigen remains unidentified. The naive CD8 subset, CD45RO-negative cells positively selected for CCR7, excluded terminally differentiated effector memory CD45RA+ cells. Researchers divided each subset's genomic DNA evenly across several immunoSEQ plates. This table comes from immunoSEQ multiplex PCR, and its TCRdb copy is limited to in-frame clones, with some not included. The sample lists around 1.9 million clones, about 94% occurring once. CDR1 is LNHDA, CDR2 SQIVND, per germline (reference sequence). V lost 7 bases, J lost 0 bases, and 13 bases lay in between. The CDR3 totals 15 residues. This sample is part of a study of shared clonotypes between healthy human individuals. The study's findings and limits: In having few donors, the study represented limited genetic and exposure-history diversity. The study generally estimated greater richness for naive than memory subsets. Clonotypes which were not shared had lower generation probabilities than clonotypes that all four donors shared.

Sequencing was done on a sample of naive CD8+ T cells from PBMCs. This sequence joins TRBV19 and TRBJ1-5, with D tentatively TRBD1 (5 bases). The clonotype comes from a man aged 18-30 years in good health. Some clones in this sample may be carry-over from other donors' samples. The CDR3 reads CASTPTDYSNQPQHF. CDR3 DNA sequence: TGTGCCAGTACCCCGACAGACTATAGCAATCAGCCCCAGCATTTT.